Presented here are 10 T cell receptor beta chains from one specimen sequenced in a study of cytomegalovirus exposure and HLA in healthy donors. PCR employed 60 Vbeta and 13 Jbeta primers. Method: immunoSEQ multiplex PCR; TCRdb's copy keeps in-frame clones and lacks some. The profile shows about 190,000 clones, roughly 80% of them singletons. The sample consisted of PBMCs. All receptors derive from a woman aged 18-29 years in good health and CMV-seronegative.

CDR3 nucleotide sequence: TGTGCCAGCAGCCCCCTTAGCGGGCGTCCCTACGAGCAGTACTTC. It yields the protein CASSPLSGRPYEQYF. This chain links TRBV11-2 with TRBJ2-7, with TRBD2 matching over 7 bases. J lost 2 bases, V lost 5 bases, and 9 bases had no gene match. CDR3 length: 15 residues. CDR1 SGHAT and CDR2 FQNNGV come from the germline V gene.

The V and J genes are TRBV5-1 and TRBJ2-5, with D perhaps TRBD1 (6 bases). The DNA end is more similar to TRBJ2-7, so the J call may be wrong. The CDR3 has 14 residues. Looked up from germline, CDR1 is SGHRS and CDR2 is YFSETQ. The CDR3 DNA sequence: TGCGCCAGCAGCCCACAGGGAAGTTCCTACGAGCAGTACTTC. Translating gives CASSPQGSSYEQYF.

A word on this clone: One end of the junction varies from germline; a read error may be responsible. Other DNA sequences in this specimen translate into the identical CDR3. This chain joins TRBV19 and TRBJ1-4; a possible D gene is TRBD1 (6 bases). This CDR3 comprises 14 residues. CDR1 and CDR2 from the germline V gene are LNHDA and SQIVND (reference sequence). CDR3 amino acids: CASMAYQGNEKLFF. In nucleotides, the CDR3 is TGTGCCAGTATGGCATACCAGGGGAATGAAAAACTATTTTTT.

The CDR3 here is CASSQDPRGQYV. Written as DNA, the CDR3 is TGTGCCAGCAGCCAAGACCCCAGGGGACAGTACGTC. The gene calls are TRBV11-3 and TRBJ2-7; weak D call: TRBD1 (6 bases). The CDR3 contains 12 residues. Germline values: CDR1 SGHNT, CDR2 YENEEA. V was pared by 5 bases and J by 10 bases, with 15 bases between.

This chain links TRBV6-5 with TRBJ1-5, with a weak D call TRBD1 (6 bases). This CDR3 has 14 residues. Per germline, CDR1 MNHEY and CDR2 SVGAGI. V lost 4 bases and J 1 base, leaving 8 bases between the germline ends. The CDR3 DNA reads TGTGCCAGCAGTTGGGGGCCGAGCAATCAGCCCCAGCATTTT. It yields the protein CASSWGPSNQPQHF.

This clone came up many times. This sequence joins TRBV28 and TRBJ1-4; the D is unclear. Germline V gives CDR1 MDHEN, CDR2 SYDVKM. V lost 5 bases to trimming and J lost 6 bases, with 13 bases between them. The CDR3 has 14 residues. The DNA for the CDR3 is TGTGCCAGCAGTGATCGCGCCGTCGATGAAAAACTGTTTTTT. Protein sequence: CASSDRAVDEKLFF.

This rearrangement joins TRBV19 to TRBJ2-1; TRBD2 matches 11 bases. The CDR3 covers 17 residues. Germline loops: CDR1 LNHDA, CDR2 SQIVND (reference sequence). J lost 8 bases, V lost 7 bases, and 16 bases had no gene match. The CDR3 region is CASIDSGRASFPDEQFF. CDR3 coding DNA: TGTGCCAGTATCGATAGCGGGAGGGCCTCTTTTCCGGATGAGCAGTTCTTC.

This clone was detected once. J is TRBJ2-7 and V is TRBV13; TRBD2 matches at 12 bases. Germline CDR1 reads PRHDT; CDR2 reads FYEKMQ (reference sequence). The CDR3 is 13 residues long. V dropped 4 bases and J dropped 6; count of bases not matched to a gene: 1. CDR3 DNA sequence: TGTGCCAGCAGCTCGGGACTAGCGGGCGAGCAGTACTTC. Translated, it gives CASSSGLAGEQYF. The complete variable domain, with remaining parts taken from reference TRBV13 and TRBJ2-7, reads AAGVIQSPRHLIKEKRETATLKCYPIPRHDTVYWYQQGPGQDPQFLISFYEKMQSDKGSIPDRFSAQQFSDYHSELNMSSLELGDSALYFCASSSGLAGEQYFGPGTRLTVT.

The chain has TRBV6-5 and TRBJ1-1; D is unclear. Looked up from germline, CDR1 is MNHEY and CDR2 is SVGAGI. This CDR3 comprises 11 residues. Trimming left V 5 bases short and J 8 bases short, with 9 bases between. This CDR3 is CASSRGGEAFF. The DNA for the CDR3 is TGTGCCAGCAGTCGGGGTGGGGAAGCTTTCTTT.

This clone has only one observation. The rearrangement uses TRBV4-3 and TRBJ2-1; TRBD2 matches 13 bases. The germline V gene encodes CDR1 LGHNA and CDR2 YSLEER. This CDR3 has 20 residues. V was pared by 0 bases and J by 7 bases, with 15 bases of the junction left unmatched. The CDR3 nucleotides are TGCGCCAGCAGCCAAGAGCGATTCTTAAAACCGGGACTAGCGGGAAATGAGCAGTTCTTC. Its translation: CASSQERFLKPGLAGNEQFF.